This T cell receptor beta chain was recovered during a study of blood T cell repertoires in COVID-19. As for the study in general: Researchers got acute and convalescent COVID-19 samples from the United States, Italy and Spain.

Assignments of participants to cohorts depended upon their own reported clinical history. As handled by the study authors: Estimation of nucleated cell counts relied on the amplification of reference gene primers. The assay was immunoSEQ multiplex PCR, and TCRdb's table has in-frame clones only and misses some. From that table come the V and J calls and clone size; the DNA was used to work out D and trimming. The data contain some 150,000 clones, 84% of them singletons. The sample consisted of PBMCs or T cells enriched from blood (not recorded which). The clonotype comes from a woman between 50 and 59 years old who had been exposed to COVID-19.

CDR3 sequence reads: CASRLTGGTTEAFF. CDR3 in DNA: TGCGCCAGCAGATTGACAGGGGGTACAACTGAAGCTTTCTTT. The V call is TRBV5-1, the J call TRBJ1-1; 9 bases line up with TRBD1. In germline, CDR1 is SGHRS, CDR2 YFSETQ. This CDR3 has 14 residues. J lost 5 bases, V lost 5 bases, and 7 bases had no gene match.